This is a list of T cell receptor beta chains from one sample in a study of technical replicates of blood from a handful of donors. The table came from immunoSEQ multiplex PCR; TCRdb's copy has only in-frame clones and leaves some out. The data hold tens of thousands of clones, with over 95% observed a single time. Sequenced input: T cells isolated from PBMCs. These receptors originate from a human donor in good health. Each CDR3 is given with its conserved first and last residue. D genes are given only for firm matches. Size is omitted from some rows. Given values are once, few, many or a class for expanded clones.

J gene | V gene | D gene | clone size | CDR3 DNA | CDR3 protein
TRBJ2-7 | TRBV6-5 | - | - | TGTGCCAGCAGTCCCTGGGACACGGCCGAGCAGTACTTC | CASSPWDTAEQYF
TRBJ1-1 | TRBV28 | - | - | TGTGCCAGCCTCCCCGGTGGGGGCGAGGCTTTCTTT | CASLPGGGEAFF
TRBJ2-1 | TRBV21-1 | - | - | TGTGCCGGACCGGGACTAGCGGGAGTCAATGAGCAGTTCTTC | CAGPGLAGVNEQFF
TRBJ2-5 | TRBV18 | - | - | TGTGCCAGCTCACCCGACAGGACCCAAGAGACCCAGTACTTC | CASSPDRTQETQYF
TRBJ2-7 | TRBV9 | - | - | TGTGCCAGCAGCGTTACTAGAATGGACGAGCAGTACTTC | CASSVTRMDEQYF
TRBJ2-5 | TRBV30 | - | - | TGTGCCTGGAGTGTAGGACTGAACTACCAAGAGACCCAGTACTTC | CAWSVGLNYQETQYF
TRBJ2-5 | TRBV7-9 | - | - | TGTGCCAGCAGCCCTTTGTCTGGGGGAGGCGAGACCCAGTACTTC | CASSPLSGGGETQYF
TRBJ1-4 | TRBV4-2 | - | - | TGTGCCAGCAGTCCGACAGCGGGCGATGAAAAACTGTTTTTT | CASSPTAGDEKLFF
TRBJ1-2 | TRBV18 | - | - | TGTGCCAGCTCACCACGGGACACCGATGGCTACACCTTC | CASSPRDTDGYTF
TRBJ2-7 | TRBV10-3 | - | - | TGTGCCATCAGTGAGTCGCGGGGACCGTTGTACGAGCAGTACTTC | CAISESRGPLYEQYF
TRBJ1-1 | TRBV5-4 | TRBD1 | once | TGTGCCAGCAGCTTGGGACAGGGGGTTACTGAAGCTTTCTTT | CASSLGQGVTEAFF
TRBJ2-7 | TRBV29-1 | TRBD1 | - | TGCAGCGTTCGCCGGGACAGGGGGTACGAGCAGTACTTC | CSVRRDRGYEQYF
TRBJ2-7 | TRBV2 | TRBD1 | once | TGTGCCAGCCGAGGGACAGGAGACTACGAGCAGTACTTC | CASRGTGDYEQYF
TRBJ1-5 | TRBV2 | - | once | TGTGCCAGCTGGGGAGGAACGGGATCGTATAGCAATCAGCCCCAGCATTTT | CASWGGTGSYSNQPQHF
TRBJ1-2 | TRBV30 | TRBD1 | - | TGTGCCTGGAGCTGGGGACAGTACTATGGCTACACCTTC | CAWSWGQYYGYTF
TRBJ1-4 | TRBV19 | TRBD1 | once | TGTGCCAGTAGTTTCCGGGACAGGAGTGAAAAACTGTTTTTT | CASSFRDRSEKLFF
TRBJ1-5 | TRBV2 | TRBD1 | - | TGTGCCAGCAGTGGCAGGGGGCACAATCAGCCCCAGCATTTT | CASSGRGHNQPQHF
TRBJ1-1 | TRBV13 | - | - | TGTGCCAGCAGCGGTAGGACAGTTCTTAACACTGAAGCTTTCTTT | CASSGRTVLNTEAFF
TRBJ2-1 | TRBV4-1 | - | - | TGCGCCAGCAGCCAAGGCTTCGGGATCCTATACAATGAGCAGTTCTTC | CASSQGFGILYNEQFF
TRBJ1-2 | TRBV11-2 | - | - | TGTGCCAGCAGCATCGACAGATCTTCGGATGGCTACACCTTC | CASSIDRSSDGYTF
TRBJ1-5 | TRBV7-2 | - | - | TGTGCCAGCAGCTTAGATCGGTATAGCAATCAGCCCCAGCATTTT | CASSLDRYSNQPQHF
TRBJ1-1 | TRBV5-8 | - | - | TGTGCCAGCAGCTTGGCAGGGTTCGGTATGGGCACTGAAGCTTTCTTT | CASSLAGFGMGTEAFF
TRBJ2-7 | TRBV6-5 | - | - | TGTGCCAGCAGTTACTCCTATAGCTCCTACGAGCAGTACTTC | CASSYSYSSYEQYF
TRBJ1-1 | TRBV11-3 | - | - | TGTGCCAGCAGCTTAGATCCGGTGACTGAAGCTTTCTTT | CASSLDPVTEAFF
TRBJ2-1 | TRBV7-2 | TRBD2 | - | TGTGCCAGCAGCTTAGGGGGGCCCGGGACTAGAGTTGGCGATGAGCAGTTCTTC | CASSLGGPGTRVGDEQFF
TRBJ2-5 | TRBV9 | - | - | TGTGCCAGCAGCGGCGGGGAGACCCAGTACTTC | CASSGGETQYF
TRBJ2-1 | TRBV7-2 | TRBD1 | - | TGTGCCAGCAGCCCTGACAGGGGGCGAATCGTGAATGAGCAGTTCTTC | CASSPDRGRIVNEQFF
TRBJ2-7 | TRBV10-1 | - | - | TGCGCCAGCAGTGTAGGGGGTTCCTACGAGCAGTACTTC | CASSVGGSYEQYF
TRBJ2-7 | TRBV5-1 | - | - | TGCGCCAGCACCGACAGGCCAGCCTACGAGCAGTACTTC | CASTDRPAYEQYF
TRBJ2-7 | TRBV30 | - | - | TGTGCCTGGAGTCCCGGGGGAGAGGGAAGCGACGAGCAGTACTTC | CAWSPGGEGSDEQYF
TRBJ1-2 | TRBV5-6 | - | - | TGTGCCAGCAGCTGGGGGACGGAGGGATTAAACTATGGCTACACCTTC | CASSWGTEGLNYGYTF
TRBJ1-5 | TRBV4-1 | - | - | TGCGCCAGCAGCCGAGGTGGTGGGAGCAATCAGCCCCAGCATTTT | CASSRGGGSNQPQHF
TRBJ1-2 | TRBV7-2 | - | - | TGTGCCAGCAGCTTAAGTTCCGGAGAGGGCTATGGCTACACCTTC | CASSLSSGEGYGYTF
TRBJ2-1 | TRBV29-1 | TRBD2 | - | TGCAGCGTCAACAAAGGACTAGCAGAGCAGTTCTTC | CSVNKGLAEQFF
TRBJ2-1 | TRBV5-4 | - | - | TGTGCCAGCAGCTGGACAGAAAGCCTATACAATGAGCAGTTCTTC | CASSWTESLYNEQFF
TRBJ1-1 | TRBV10-3 | - | - | TGTGCCATCAGTGCAACGACAGGGAACACTGAAGCTTTCTTT | CAISATTGNTEAFF
TRBJ1-1 | TRBV6-5 | - | - | TGTGCCACAGGGATTAACACTGAAGCTTTCTTT | CATGINTEAFF
TRBJ2-5 | TRBV30 | - | - | TGTGCTTGGAGAGGGGAATCGGAGACCCAGTACTTC | CAWRGESETQYF
TRBJ2-7 | TRBV30 | TRBD1 | - | TGTGCCTGGAGTGGTGGAGGACAGGGCGAAGACGAGCAGTACTTC | CAWSGGGQGEDEQYF
TRBJ1-2 | TRBV7-2 | - | - | TGTGCCAGCAGCTTTATTACGGGCCTTAAGGGGGACTATGGCTACACCTTC | CASSFITGLKGDYGYTF
TRBJ2-7 | TRBV11-2 | TRBD2 | - | TGTGCCAGCAGCTTGTATGAAGGACTAGCGGGAGAAGGTTACGAGCAGTACTTC | CASSLYEGLAGEGYEQYF
TRBJ2-2 | TRBV2 | TRBD1 | - | TGTGCCAGCAACACAGGGGCCGCGAACACCGGGGAGCTGTTTTTT | CASNTGAANTGELFF
TRBJ1-1 | TRBV27 | - | - | TGTGCCAGCAGTTTATCCCCAGGGGTCAGCACTGAAGCTTTCTTT | CASSLSPGVSTEAFF
TRBJ2-7 | TRBV7-2 | - | - | TGTGCCAGCAGCTTCAGTACCTACGAGCAGTACTTC | CASSFSTYEQYF
TRBJ1-1 | TRBV4-2 | - | - | TGTGCCAGCAGCCAAGATTGGGAGGTCACTGAAGCTTTCTTT | CASSQDWEVTEAFF
TRBJ1-2 | TRBV9 | TRBD1 | - | TGTGCCAGCAGCGCCGGACAGGGGGCTCTTCGGAACTATGGCTACACCTTC | CASSAGQGALRNYGYTF
TRBJ2-1 | TRBV7-3 | - | - | TGTGCCAGCAGCTTAAGCGGGCACTATAACTACAATGAGCAGTTCTTC | CASSLSGHYNYNEQFF
TRBJ1-1 | TRBV6-6 | - | once | TGTGCCAGCAGAGACGGGGTCGGGGCTTTCTTT | CASRDGVGAFF
TRBJ2-2 | TRBV7-3 | - | - | TGTGCCAGCAAGGTAGCCACCGGGGAGCTGTTTTTT | CASKVATGELFF
TRBJ2-1 | TRBV6-1 | TRBD2 | - | TGTGCCAGCAGGGGACTAAGGTCGAATGAGCAGTTCTTC | CASRGLRSNEQFF
TRBJ2-3 | TRBV7-9 | TRBD1 | - | TGTGCCAGCAGCTTGGGACAGCACACAGATACGCAGTATTTT | CASSLGQHTDTQYF
TRBJ1-2 | TRBV9 | - | once | TGTGCCAGCAGCACTCAAGGGGGGGCTGGTGGCTACACCTTC | CASSTQGGAGGYTF
TRBJ2-1 | TRBV28 | - | - | TGTGCCAGCAGTTGGCCTTCACTAGTCAATGAGCAGTTCTTC | CASSWPSLVNEQFF
TRBJ1-4 | TRBV4-1 | TRBD1 | - | TGCGCCAGCAGCCGACAGGGGGCTAATGAAAAACTGTTTTTT | CASSRQGANEKLFF
TRBJ1-5 | TRBV9 | TRBD1 | - | TGTGCCAGCAGCGCCGGGACAGGACCGGATCAGCCCCAGCATTTT | CASSAGTGPDQPQHF
TRBJ2-1 | TRBV5-4 | TRBD2 | - | TGTGCCAGCAGCTTGGTCCCCTCAGCGGGGTACTACAATGAGCAGTTCTTC | CASSLVPSAGYYNEQFF